This T cell receptor (beta chain) was profiled in a study of T cells after yellow fever vaccination. Study background: SMART-Seq v4 Ultra Low Input prepared libraries from low-cell fractions.

As regards this clonotype: Its antigen is not known.

Study-wide findings and caveats: The secondary T-cell response peaked on day 5, not day 15, but was weaker. Subsequent booster samples again held most clones from primary vaccination (approximately 95% CD4, about 90% CD8).

Germline V CDR1 and CDR2: ENHRY, SYGVKD. The J segment lost 5 bases and the V segment lost 3 bases, leaving 1 base of the junction unmatched. This CDR3 has 13 residues. Making TCR cDNA involved 5'RACE template switching, which added UMIs and a universal primer site. MiXCR, run by TCRdb on the 5' RACE reads, gives a single entry per CDR3 protein. The table shows 320,000 or so distinct CDR3 sequences, with 8% to 9.5% occurring only once. The clonotype comes from a man aged 18 to 30 who received the YFV17D yellow fever vaccine. Sequences were derived from PBMCs, sampled roughly 46 days after the first yellow fever vaccination. The chain links TRBV10-3 to TRBJ1-2, with 9 bases that match TRBD1. The CDR3 is CAISEQGAYGYTF. In DNA, the CDR3 is TGTGCCATCAGTGAACAGGGGGCATATGGCTACACCTTC.